The source of this TCR beta chain is a study of blood T cell repertoires in COVID-19. Study information: The United States, Italy and Spain were the sources of the acute and convalescent COVID-19 samples. T cells, B-cell-depleted T cells, or PBMCs supplied cDNA or gDNA.

Authors' processing steps: How many nucleated cells were present was estimated from reference gene primer amplification. Data came from immunoSEQ multiplex PCR; TCRdb stores just in-frame clones and leaves some out. V, J and clone size derive from that table, while D and trimming were established from the DNA sequence. Here the sample spans 65,000 to 95,000 clones, about 87% being singletons. Trimming took off 6 bases at V and 1 base at J, with 21 bases between the two ends. The CDR3 loop spans 17 amino acids. CDR1 and CDR2 from the germline V gene are SNHLY and FYNNEI. This chain joins TRBV2 and TRBJ1-2; no firm D call. This clonotype was sampled from a man aged 50-60 years with active COVID-19. The sequenced sample was peripheral blood. Here the CDR3 reads CASSGNPADIYNYGYTF. The CDR3 region has the DNA TGTGCCAGCAGCGGAAACCCGGCAGACATTTATAACTATGGCTACACCTTC.